What follows are 7 T cell receptor beta chains derived from one specimen sequenced in a study of T cell responses to AZD1222 COVID-19 vaccine (dated by TCRdb to the early 2020s). Sample time point, as interpreted from the label and publication: about 28 days (+/-7) after the second vaccine dose. This sample's treatment or condition label indicates: meningococcal conjugate vaccine given as trial control. The receptor library was made with the immunoSEQ multiplex PCR assay. TCRdb took this table from immuneACCESS and kept in-frame rearrangements with V and J called. Such tables lack part of the clones; where checked against another copy, unresolved V genes explain under half of the gap, and the rest is unexplained. The sample table holds 170,000 or so clones, of which 90% to 95% were seen once. The ten largest clones capture approximately 0.98% of the sample. The sample here was peripheral blood, taken 28 days after the second dose of the MenACWY control vaccine. The source is an adult who received the MenACWY meningococcal vaccine as a control.

This sequence joins TRBV5-1 and TRBJ2-5, with D unresolved. The CDR3 has 13 amino acids. The V gene's germline CDR1 is SGHRS and CDR2 YFSETQ. V lost 1 base to trimming and J lost 0 bases, with 4 bases between them. The CDR3 bases are TGCGCCAGCAGCTTGCAGTACCAAGAGACCCAGTACTTC. Amino acids: CASSLQYQETQYF.

In regard to this clone: This specimen includes other DNA sequences encoding the same CDR3. This chain uses TRBV12-3 or TRBV12-4 with TRBJ1-2; D may be TRBD1 (5 bases). CDR3 length: 13 amino acids. Trimming pared 3 bases from V and 2 bases from J, leaving 7 bases between. The chain's CDR3 is CASSLGGNYGYTF. Here the CDR3 DNA reads TGTGCCAGCAGTTTGGGGGGAAACTATGGCTACACCTTC.

A single count supports this clone. The V and J genes are TRBV18 and TRBJ2-7; the D is unclear. CDR1 and CDR2 from the germline V gene are KGHSH and LQKENI. The V gene lost 2 bases and the J gene lost 4 bases, with 15 bases spanning the gap. This CDR3 region has 15 residues. CDR3 DNA: TGTGCCAGCTCACCAGGTGAACTATCATTTTACGAGCAGTACTTC. This translates into CASSPGELSFYEQYF.

The chain joins TRBV7-9 to TRBJ1-2; 8 bases align to TRBD1. Germline CDR1 and CDR2: SEHNR and FQNEAQ (reference sequence). The CDR3 sequence is 13 residues long. With 4 bases clipped from V and 6 bases from J, the junction kept 4 bases outside the gene matches. The DNA for the CDR3 is TGTGCCAGCAGCTCACAGGGACAGGATGGCTACACCTTC. It codes for CASSSQGQDGYTF.

CDR3 sequence: CASSLEPFFQETQYF. The CDR3 bases are TGTGCCAGCAGCTTAGAGCCCTTTTTCCAAGAGACCCAGTACTTC. V usage is TRBV7-6 and J usage is TRBJ2-5; unclear D gene. There are 15 residues in the CDR3. V lost 1 base, J lost 1 base, and 10 bases lay in between. Per germline, CDR1 SGHVS and CDR2 FNYEAQ.

The chain combines TRBV30 with TRBJ1-1; a possible D gene is TRBD1 (5 bases). CDR1 is GTSNPN and CDR2 is SVGIG in the germline V gene (reference sequence). This CDR3 region has 13 residues. V gave up 1 base and J gave up 4 bases, with 10 bases separating them. This chain's CDR3 is CAWSGTIATEAFF. CDR3 nucleotide sequence: TGTGCCTGGAGTGGGACAATCGCCACTGAAGCTTTCTTT.

J is TRBJ1-1 and V is TRBV6-6, with D possibly TRBD1 on 5 matching bases. V was cut by 10 bases and J by 0 bases, with 18 bases left in between. CDR1 is MNHNY and CDR2 is SVGAGI in the germline V gene (reference sequence). The CDR3 totals 15 residues. Here the CDR3 reads CATHSTRGMNTEAFF. In DNA form, the CDR3 reads TGTGCCACCCACTCCACAAGGGGTATGAACACTGAAGCTTTCTTT.